This T cell receptor beta chain comes out of a study of identical twins. Study outcomes and limitations: Weaker excess sharing between twins was seen in beta out-of-frame sequences. Analyses of zero insertions could, in part, be confounded by invariant MAIT and iNKT cells.

One entry per CDR3 protein, called by TCRdb with MiXCR from the 5' RACE reads. The data contain around 370,000 distinct CDR3 sequences, about 9% of them singletons. This clonotype turned up a few times. Its antigen remains unknown. Trimming stripped 4 bases from V and 1 base from J, with 8 bases between. Germline loops: CDR1 MRHNA, CDR2 SNTAGT. CDR3 length equals 14 residues. Sequencing was performed on naive T cells sorted from blood. The TCR sequence derives from a woman in her 50s in good health. This chain uses TRBV6-4 with TRBJ2-1; D is unclear. CDR3 sequence reads: CASSAQVSYNEQFF. CDR3 in DNA: TGTGCCAGCAGTGCCCAGGTGTCCTACAATGAGCAGTTCTTC.